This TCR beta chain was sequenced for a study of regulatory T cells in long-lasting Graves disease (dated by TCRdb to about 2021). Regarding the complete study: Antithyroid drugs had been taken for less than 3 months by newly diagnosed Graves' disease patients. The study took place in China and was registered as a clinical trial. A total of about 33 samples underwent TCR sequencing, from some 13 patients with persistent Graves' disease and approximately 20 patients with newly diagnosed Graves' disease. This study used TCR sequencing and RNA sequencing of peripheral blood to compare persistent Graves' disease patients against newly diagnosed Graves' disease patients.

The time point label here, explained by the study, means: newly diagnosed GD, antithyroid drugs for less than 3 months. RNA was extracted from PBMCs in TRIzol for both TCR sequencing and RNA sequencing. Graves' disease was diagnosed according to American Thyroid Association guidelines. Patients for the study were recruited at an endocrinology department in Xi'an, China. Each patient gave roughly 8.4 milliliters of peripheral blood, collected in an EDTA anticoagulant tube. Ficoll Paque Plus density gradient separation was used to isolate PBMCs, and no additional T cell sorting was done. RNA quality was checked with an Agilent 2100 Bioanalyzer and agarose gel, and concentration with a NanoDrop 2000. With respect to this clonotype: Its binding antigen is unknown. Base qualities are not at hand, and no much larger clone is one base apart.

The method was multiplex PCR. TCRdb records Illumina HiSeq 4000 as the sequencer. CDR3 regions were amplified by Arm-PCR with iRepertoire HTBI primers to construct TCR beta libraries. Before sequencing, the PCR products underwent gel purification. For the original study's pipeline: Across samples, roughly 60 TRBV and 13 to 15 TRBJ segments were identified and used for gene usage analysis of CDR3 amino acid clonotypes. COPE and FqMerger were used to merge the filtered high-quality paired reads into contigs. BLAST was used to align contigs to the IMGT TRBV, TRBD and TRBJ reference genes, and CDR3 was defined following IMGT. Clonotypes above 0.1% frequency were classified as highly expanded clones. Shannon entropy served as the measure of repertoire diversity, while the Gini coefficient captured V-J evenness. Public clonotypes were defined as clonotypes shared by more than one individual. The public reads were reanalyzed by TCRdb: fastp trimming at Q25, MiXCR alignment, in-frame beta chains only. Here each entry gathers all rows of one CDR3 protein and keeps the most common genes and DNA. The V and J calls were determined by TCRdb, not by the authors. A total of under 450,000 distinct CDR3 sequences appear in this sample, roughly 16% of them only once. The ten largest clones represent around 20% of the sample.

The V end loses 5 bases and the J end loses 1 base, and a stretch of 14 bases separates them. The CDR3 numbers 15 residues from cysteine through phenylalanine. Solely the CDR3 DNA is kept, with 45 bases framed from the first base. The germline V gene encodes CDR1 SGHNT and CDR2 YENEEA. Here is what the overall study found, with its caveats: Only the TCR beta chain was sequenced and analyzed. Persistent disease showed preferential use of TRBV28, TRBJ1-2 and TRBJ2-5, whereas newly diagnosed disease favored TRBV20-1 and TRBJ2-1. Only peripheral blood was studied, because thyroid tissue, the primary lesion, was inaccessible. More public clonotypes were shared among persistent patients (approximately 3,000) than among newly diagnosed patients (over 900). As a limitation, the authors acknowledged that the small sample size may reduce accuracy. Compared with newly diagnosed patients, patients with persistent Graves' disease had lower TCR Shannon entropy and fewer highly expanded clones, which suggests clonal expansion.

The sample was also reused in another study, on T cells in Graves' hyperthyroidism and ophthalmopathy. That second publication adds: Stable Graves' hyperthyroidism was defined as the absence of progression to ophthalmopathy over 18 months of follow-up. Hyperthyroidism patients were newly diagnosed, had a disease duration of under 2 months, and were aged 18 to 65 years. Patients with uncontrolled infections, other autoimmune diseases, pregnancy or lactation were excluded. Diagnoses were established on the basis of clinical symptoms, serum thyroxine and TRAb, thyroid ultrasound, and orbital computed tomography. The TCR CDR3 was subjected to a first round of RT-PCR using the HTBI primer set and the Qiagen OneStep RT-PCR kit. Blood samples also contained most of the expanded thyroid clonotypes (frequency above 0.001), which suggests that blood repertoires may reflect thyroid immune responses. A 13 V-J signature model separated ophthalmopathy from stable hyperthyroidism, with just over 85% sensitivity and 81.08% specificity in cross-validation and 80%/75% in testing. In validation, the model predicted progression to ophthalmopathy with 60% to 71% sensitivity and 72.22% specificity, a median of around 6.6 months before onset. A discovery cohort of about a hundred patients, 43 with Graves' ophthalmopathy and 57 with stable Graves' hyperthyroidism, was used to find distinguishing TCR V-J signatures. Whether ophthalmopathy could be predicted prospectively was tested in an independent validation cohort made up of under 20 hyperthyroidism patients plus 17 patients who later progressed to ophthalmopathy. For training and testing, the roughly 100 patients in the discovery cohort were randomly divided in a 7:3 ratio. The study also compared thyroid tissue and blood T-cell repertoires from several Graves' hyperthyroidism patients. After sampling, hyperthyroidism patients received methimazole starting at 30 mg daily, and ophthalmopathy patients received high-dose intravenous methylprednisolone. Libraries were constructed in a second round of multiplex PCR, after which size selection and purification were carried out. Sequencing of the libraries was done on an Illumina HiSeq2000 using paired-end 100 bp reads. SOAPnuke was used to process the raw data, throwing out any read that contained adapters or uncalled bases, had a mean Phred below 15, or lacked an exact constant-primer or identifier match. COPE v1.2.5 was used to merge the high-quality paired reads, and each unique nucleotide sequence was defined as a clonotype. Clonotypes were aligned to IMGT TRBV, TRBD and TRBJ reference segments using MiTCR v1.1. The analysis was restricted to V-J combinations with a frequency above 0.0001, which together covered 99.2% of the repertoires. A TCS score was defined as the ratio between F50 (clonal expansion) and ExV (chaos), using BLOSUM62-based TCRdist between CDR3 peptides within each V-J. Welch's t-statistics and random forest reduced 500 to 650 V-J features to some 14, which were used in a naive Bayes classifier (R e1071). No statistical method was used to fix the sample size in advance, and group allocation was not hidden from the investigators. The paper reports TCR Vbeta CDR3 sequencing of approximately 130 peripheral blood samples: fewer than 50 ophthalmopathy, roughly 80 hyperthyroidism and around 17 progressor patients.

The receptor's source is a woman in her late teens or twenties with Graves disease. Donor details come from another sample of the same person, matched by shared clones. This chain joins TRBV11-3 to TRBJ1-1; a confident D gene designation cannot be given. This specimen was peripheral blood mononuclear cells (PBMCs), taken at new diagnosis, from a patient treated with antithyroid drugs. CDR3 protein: CASSGGSQSNTEAFF. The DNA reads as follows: TGTGCCAGCAGCGGAGGGTCGCAGTCGAACACTGAAGCTTTCTTT.